This T cell receptor (beta chain) was identified during a study of Graves' ophthalmopathy and Graves' hyperthyroidism. Findings of the study overall: With a specificity of around 76% and a sensitivity of roughly 71%, the model predicted ophthalmopathy progression. Blood also harbored most expanded thyroid clonotypes above 0.001 frequency. Cross-validated, the 13-signature model showed 87.88%/81.08% sensitivity/specificity, and 80%/75% in the test set.

The germline V gene has CDR1 SGHTA and CDR2 FQGNSA. CDR3 length equals 13 residues. V trimming: 8 bases; J trimming: 6 bases; junction bases outside the gene matches: 7. The authors amplified TCR beta CDR3 regions, and they did so from RNA transcripts for repertoire sequencing. RT-PCR with HTBI primers came first, then second-round multiplex PCR. TCRdb processed the multiplex PCR reads anew with MiXCR; each CDR3 protein has one entry. The sample yields hundreds of thousands of distinct CDR3 sequences, roughly two fifths seen once. About this clonotype: Its antigen is currently unknown.

Reliance was placed on clinical symptoms, serum thyroxine, TRAb, thyroid ultrasound and orbital computed tomography for diagnosis. The chain couples TRBV7-2 to TRBJ2-7, with 10 bases lining up with TRBD1. This clonotype originated in an adult man with Graves' ophthalmopathy. Material: peripheral blood. CDR3 coding DNA: TGTGCCAGCTCACCAAGGGACAGGGGCGAGCAGTACTTC. This sequence encodes CASSPRDRGEQYF.